A selection of T cell receptor beta chains follows, all from one sample in a study of cytomegalovirus exposure and HLA in healthy donors. Sequencing used immunoSEQ multiplex PCR; TCRdb keeps in-frame clones, though not all of them. In the table there are 250,000 to 350,000 clones, 80% of which are singletons. Sequencing used PBMCs. These receptors were taken from a girl aged 2 to 9 in good health and CMV-seronegative. The CDR3 runs from the conserved cysteine through the conserved F or W. Only some rows state a clone size, as once, few, many or a class for expanded clones.

J gene: TRBJ2-7; CDR3 length: 16; clone size: .; V gene: TRBV7-6; CDR3 protein: CASSYRLAGSSYEQYF
J gene: TRBJ2-1; CDR3 length: 13; clone size: .; V gene: TRBV18; CDR3 protein: CASSPPSNNEQFF
J gene: TRBJ2-2; CDR3 length: 15; clone size: .; V gene: TRBV9; CDR3 protein: CASSVGDRSTGELFF
J gene: TRBJ1-2; CDR3 length: 16; clone size: few; V gene: TRBV7-2; CDR3 protein: CASSLMGDQGSWGYTF
J gene: TRBJ1-5; CDR3 length: 15; clone size: .; V gene: TRBV6-5; CDR3 protein: CASTRTGGPNQPQHF
J gene: TRBJ2-3; CDR3 length: 20; clone size: .; V gene: TRBV9; CDR3 protein: CASSGHPNAPGLAGSDTQYF
J gene: TRBJ2-7; CDR3 length: 16; clone size: few; V gene: TRBV18; CDR3 protein: CASSPSNGRASYEQYF
J gene: TRBJ2-7; CDR3 length: 13; clone size: .; V gene: TRBV7-9; CDR3 protein: CASSPPTFYEQYF
J gene: TRBJ1-1; CDR3 length: 14; clone size: once; V gene: TRBV28; CDR3 protein: CASSSTGLNTEAFF
J gene: TRBJ1-5; CDR3 length: 14; clone size: .; V gene: TRBV5-1; CDR3 protein: CASSLGQSNQPQHF
J gene: TRBJ2-7; CDR3 length: 17; clone size: .; V gene: TRBV18; CDR3 protein: CASSPRQVGVQKAEQYF
J gene: TRBJ2-4; CDR3 length: 17; clone size: .; V gene: TRBV5-1; CDR3 protein: CASSATLTGLRRNIQYF
J gene: TRBJ1-1; CDR3 length: 14; clone size: .; V gene: TRBV19; CDR3 protein: CATTPRGSNTEAFF
J gene: TRBJ2-1; CDR3 length: 14; clone size: .; V gene: TRBV29-1; CDR3 protein: CSSQPGLARGEQFF
J gene: TRBJ2-7; CDR3 length: 14; clone size: .; V gene: TRBV28; CDR3 protein: CASSTPGGSYEQYF
J gene: TRBJ2-7; CDR3 length: 15; clone size: once; V gene: TRBV15; CDR3 protein: CATSRPGQGIYEQYF